The 27 T cell receptor beta chains reported below all come from one sample, sequenced in a study of T cells in localized non-small cell lung cancer. The table came from immunoSEQ multiplex PCR; TCRdb's copy has only in-frame clones and leaves some out. The sample holds some 29,000 clones; around 90% are singletons and the top ten take approximately 7.5%. The specimen was peripheral blood, collected before any cancer treatment. These receptors were collected from a male donor older than 55 with stage I lung adenocarcinoma.

The chain links TRBV30 to TRBJ1-6; D unclear. V was clipped by 0 bases and J by 7 bases, with 10 bases between them. The CDR3 contains 14 residues. Germline CDR1 and CDR2: GTSNPN and SVGIG (reference sequence). CDR3 nucleotide sequence: TGTGCCTGGAGTGTTTTAACGGGGAATTCACCCCTCCACTTT. This translates into CAWSVLTGNSPLHF.

The rearrangement uses TRBV28 and TRBJ2-1; D not certain. CDR3 size: 13 residues. Germline values: CDR1 MDHEN, CDR2 SYDVKM. Trimming took off 7 bases at V and 6 bases at J, with 13 bases between the two ends. CDR3 DNA sequence: TGTGCCAGCACCCCCCCGGTACTCAATGAGCAGTTCTTC. The encoded protein is CASTPPVLNEQFF.

The rearrangement links TRBV28 to TRBJ1-1; D is uncertain. The ends were cut back, 3 bases at V and 0 bases at J, with 17 bases in the middle. Germline values: CDR1 MDHEN, CDR2 SYDVKM. This CDR3 spans 17 amino acids. CDR3 in amino acids: CASSLVGGRRLNTEAFF. The CDR3 DNA reads as TGTGCCAGCAGTTTGGTAGGCGGCAGGAGGTTGAACACTGAAGCTTTCTTT.

The chain has TRBV6-6 and TRBJ2-7; 8 bases fit TRBD1. This CDR3 region has 13 residues. With V trimmed by 6 bases and J by 6 bases, 7 bases remained unmatched. CDR1 is MNHNY and CDR2 is SVGAGI in the germline V gene (reference sequence). The CDR3 DNA follows: TGTGCCAGCAGGGGACAGGCGCCGACCGAGCAGTACTTC. It yields the protein CASRGQAPTEQYF.

The CDR3 nucleotides read TGTGCCAGCAGTGAAGACGATCAGGGGGAGGCTTTCTTT. Protein: CASSEDDQGEAFF. The V gene is TRBV6-1, the J gene TRBJ1-1; 7 nucleotides line up with TRBD1. Germline trimming cut 1 base from V and 11 bases from J; bases unmatched to any gene: 7. Germline values: CDR1 MNHNS, CDR2 SASEGT. The length of the CDR3 is 13 residues.

The rearrangement uses TRBV7-2 and TRBJ1-4, with a possible D match to TRBD1 (5 bases). The CDR3 spans 14 residues. Germline CDR1 and CDR2: SGHTA and FQGNSA. With 1 base removed from V and 4 bases from J, the gap between germline ends came to 7 bases. This CDR3 reads CASSLDQGNEKLFF. In DNA, the CDR3 is TGTGCCAGCAGCTTAGACCAGGGTAATGAAAAACTGTTTTTT.

This chain connects TRBV9 to TRBJ1-2; D unclear. CDR1 and CDR2 from the germline V gene are SGDLS and YYNGEE. Trimming removed 0 bases at V and 4 bases at J, with 7 bases between. This CDR3 has 13 amino acids. The CDR3 loop reads CASSVGGFYGYTF. CDR3 DNA: TGTGCCAGCAGCGTAGGAGGGTTCTATGGCTACACCTTC.

This chain connects TRBV29-1 to TRBJ1-3; the D is unclear. V was shortened by 7 bases and J by 4 bases, with 8 bases between the two germline ends. This CDR3 is 11 amino acids long. Germline CDR1 SQVTM, CDR2 ANQGSEA. CDR3 sequence (DNA): TGCAGCGCAAGAGCGGGAAACACCATATATTTT. This codes for CSARAGNTIYF.

This rearrangement joins TRBV25-1 to TRBJ2-7; possibly TRBD1 for D (5 bases). Per the germline V gene, CDR1 is MGHDK and CDR2 is SYGVNS. The length of the CDR3 is 15 residues. Trimming removed 6 bases at V and 0 bases at J, with 15 bases between. The CDR3 nucleotides are TGTGCCAGCAGCGAGGTGGGGCCGAGCTCCTACGAGCAGTACTTC. Its translation: CASSEVGPSSYEQYF.

The CDR3 sequence: CASSEGGALGYEQYF. For the CDR3, the DNA is TGTGCCAGCAGTGAAGGAGGGGCTCTGGGCTACGAGCAGTACTTC. The chain combines TRBV2 with TRBJ2-7, with D possibly called TRBD1 or TRBD2 (5 bases each). V shed 1 base and J shed 3 bases, with 13 bases lying between them. CDR1 is SNHLY and CDR2 is FYNNEI in the germline V gene. CDR3 length: 15 residues.

The rearrangement joins TRBV6-1 to TRBJ1-2, with 10 nucleotides matching TRBD1. V was pared by 4 bases and J by 4 bases, with 9 bases of the junction left unmatched. In germline, CDR1 is MNHNS, CDR2 SASEGT. There are 16 residues in the CDR3. This CDR3 is CASSASRTGGLYGYTF. The CDR3 DNA is TGTGCCAGCAGTGCCTCGAGGACAGGGGGTCTCTATGGCTACACCTTC.

V usage is TRBV7-9 and J usage is TRBJ2-3, with 7 bases lining up with TRBD1. The V and J ends lost 5 bases and 1 base, in that order; junction bases with no gene match: 6. Germline lookup yields CDR1 SEHNR and CDR2 FQNEAQ (reference sequence). The CDR3 runs 15 residues. For the CDR3, the DNA is TGTGCCAGCAGCCCTCAGGGGGTTGGCACAGATACGCAGTATTTT. Amino acid sequence: CASSPQGVGTDTQYF.

This clone has just a few counts. The chain combines TRBV21-1 with TRBJ2-3; TRBD2, the table's D call, lacks a check against the DNA. TRBV21-1 is recorded as a pseudogene. The length of the CDR3 is 16 residues. The CDR3 is CASTGLPTPRTDTQYF. For the CDR3, the DNA is TGTGCCAGCACCGGACTACCCACCCCCCGCACAGATACGCAGTATTTT.

This chain joins TRBV5-8 and TRBJ2-1; 12 nucleotides align to TRBD2. The CDR3 contains 15 residues. Germline CDR1 is SGHTS and CDR2 is YDEGEE. The ends lost 1 base at V and 10 bases at J; junction bases unmatched: 6. This chain's CDR3 is CASSLLGLAGSEQFF. The DNA for the CDR3 is TGTGCCAGCAGCTTGTTGGGACTAGCGGGTAGCGAGCAGTTCTTC. Drawing the rest from reference TRBV5-8 and TRBJ2-1, the complete variable domain is EAGVTQSPTHLIKTRGQQATLRCSPISGHTSVYWYQQALGLGLQFLLWYDEGEERNRGNFPPRFSGRQFPNYSSELNVNALELEDSALYLCASSLLGLAGSEQFFGPGTRLTVL.

J is TRBJ2-5 and V is TRBV30; 7 bases are shared with TRBD1. V was clipped by 1 base and J by 4 bases; unmatched bases: 6. Looked up from germline, CDR1 is GTSNPN and CDR2 is SVGIG (reference sequence). The length of the CDR3 is 14 residues. This chain's CDR3 is CAWSAQGVRETQYF. Written as DNA, the CDR3 is TGTGCCTGGAGTGCTCAGGGGGTAAGAGAGACCCAGTACTTC.

In this sample, this clone turned up once. This rearrangement joins TRBV2 to TRBJ1-2; D ambiguous. This CDR3 region has 12 residues. The germline V gene encodes CDR1 SNHLY and CDR2 FYNNEI. Trimming took 3 bases from V and 8 from J, leaving 10 bases between them. CDR3 loop: CASSDPPWGYTF. CDR3 DNA: TGTGCCAGCAGTGATCCCCCATGGGGCTACACCTTC.

This chain uses TRBV10-2 with TRBJ2-5; a weak D match, TRBD2 (6 bases). V was trimmed by 5 bases and J by 4 bases, leaving 11 bases between them. In germline, CDR1 is WSHSY, CDR2 SAAADI. The CDR3 loop spans 13 amino acids. DNA for the CDR3: TGCGCCAGCAGTTTCGCCGGGGGAGAGACCCAGTACTTC. Its protein product is CASSFAGGETQYF.

The J gene is TRBJ2-5, the V gene TRBV19, with 12 bases fitting TRBD2. After removal of 5 bases from V and 6 bases from J, the junction contained 13 bases not matched to a gene. The germline V gene has CDR1 LNHDA and CDR2 SQIVND (reference sequence). The CDR3 is 17 residues long. The CDR3 loop is CASSSSPSGGAVKTQYF. In DNA, the CDR3 is TGTGCCAGTAGTTCATCACCTAGCGGGGGGGCCGTGAAGACCCAGTACTTC.

This sequence joins TRBV28 and TRBJ1-2, with unresolved D. Germline values: CDR1 MDHEN, CDR2 SYDVKM. The CDR3 covers 12 residues. The V and J ends lost 7 bases and 5 bases respectively, with 11 bases between them. The CDR3: CASTLGAYGYTF. In DNA, the CDR3 is TGTGCCAGCACCCTTGGAGCTTATGGCTACACCTTC.

The chain carries TRBV13 and TRBJ2-2; D gene ambiguous. Between the trimmed V and J ends, which lost 2 bases and 6 bases, there was a span of 4 bases. Germline V lookup: CDR1 PRHDT, CDR2 FYEKMQ (reference sequence). CDR3 size: 12 residues. In DNA form, the CDR3 reads TGTGCCAGCAGCTTAATCTCCGGGGAGCTGTTTTTT. Translating it yields CASSLISGELFF. Filled out from reference TRBV13 and TRBJ2-2, the complete variable domain reads AAGVIQSPRHLIKEKRETATLKCYPIPRHDTVYWYQQGPGQDPQFLISFYEKMQSDKGSIPDRFSAQQFSDYHSELNMSSLELGDSALYFCASSLISGELFFGEGSRLTVL.

The CDR3 region has the DNA TGTGCCAGCAGTGGTGGGGCGGGTAATCAGCCCCAGCATTTT. This gives the protein CASSGGAGNQPQHF. The chain combines TRBV25-1 with TRBJ1-5; perhaps TRBD1 as D (5 bases). The V end lost 4 bases, the J end lost 4 bases, and 11 bases lay between the germline ends. The CDR3 is 14 amino acids. Germline V lookup: CDR1 MGHDK, CDR2 SYGVNS.

The gene calls are TRBV5-4 and TRBJ2-5; D uncertain. The V end was cut by 0 bases, the J end by 7 bases, with 10 bases between. Germline CDR1 reads SGHNT; CDR2 reads YYREEE (reference sequence). The CDR3 is made up of 13 amino acids. The CDR3 is CASSLDPTGTQYF. The CDR3 DNA sequence: TGTGCCAGCAGCTTGGATCCAACGGGGACCCAGTACTTC.

The chain employs TRBV28 and TRBJ1-2; 7 nucleotides align to TRBD1. Trimming took 4 bases from V and 8 from J; bases not matched to a gene: 13. Germline values: CDR1 MDHEN, CDR2 SYDVKM. This CDR3 is built from 15 residues. CDR3 DNA sequence: TGTGCCAGCAGTTCCCAGACAGGGAGTAAGGAAGGCTACACCTTC. It yields the protein CASSSQTGSKEGYTF.

The genes are TRBV13 and TRBJ2-3; possible D gene TRBD1, 5 bases. CDR1 PRHDT and CDR2 FYEKMQ come from the germline V gene (reference sequence). V shed 4 bases and J shed 5 bases, with 16 bases lying between them. The CDR3 has 15 residues. DNA of the CDR3: TGTGCCAGCAGCTCGACAGCAATTCTTGAAGATACGCAGTATTTT. The encoded protein is CASSSTAILEDTQYF.

The J gene is TRBJ1-4, the V gene TRBV7-2; TRBD1 matches 7 bases. This CDR3 is 15 amino acids long. Per germline, CDR1 SGHTA and CDR2 FQGNSA. V was pared by 2 bases and J by 0 bases, with 0 bases of the junction left unmatched. CDR3 region: CASSLQGATNEKLFF. The CDR3 coding sequence is TGTGCCAGCAGCTTACAGGGGGCAACTAATGAAAAACTGTTTTTT.

The V gene is TRBV6-5, the J gene TRBJ1-1; the match to TRBD1 covers 7 bases. The CDR3 extends over 13 amino acids. Germline V gene sequence: CDR1 MNHEY, CDR2 SVGAGI. With 5 bases clipped from V and 8 bases from J, the junction kept 8 bases outside the gene matches. The CDR3, as DNA: TGTGCCAGCAGTCACAGACAGGGTGCGGAAGCTTTCTTT. Translating gives CASSHRQGAEAFF.

This sequence joins TRBV5-1 and TRBJ2-7; D is undetermined. This CDR3 is 11 amino acids long. Between the trimmed V and J ends, which lost 0 bases and 6 bases, there was a span of 4 bases. Germline CDR1 SGHRS, CDR2 YFSETQ. This CDR3 is CASSLEGEQYF. CDR3 DNA: TGCGCCAGCAGCTTGGAAGGCGAGCAGTACTTC.